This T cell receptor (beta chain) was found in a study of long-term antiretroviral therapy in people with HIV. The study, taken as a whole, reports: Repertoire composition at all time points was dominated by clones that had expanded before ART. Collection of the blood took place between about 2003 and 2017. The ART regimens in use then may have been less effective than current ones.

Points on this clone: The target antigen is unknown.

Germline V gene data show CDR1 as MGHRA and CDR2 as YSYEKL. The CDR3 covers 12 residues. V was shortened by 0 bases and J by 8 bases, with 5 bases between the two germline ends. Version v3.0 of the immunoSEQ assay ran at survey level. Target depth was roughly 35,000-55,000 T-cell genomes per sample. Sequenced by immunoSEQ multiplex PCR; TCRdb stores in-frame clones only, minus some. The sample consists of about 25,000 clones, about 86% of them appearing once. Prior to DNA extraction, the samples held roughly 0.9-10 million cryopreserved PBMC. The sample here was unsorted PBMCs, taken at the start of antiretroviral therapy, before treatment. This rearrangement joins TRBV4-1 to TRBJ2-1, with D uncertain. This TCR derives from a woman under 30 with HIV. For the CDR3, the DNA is TGCGCCAGCAGCCAAGATGGCGATGAGCAGTTCTTC. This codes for CASSQDGDEQFF.